The 8 T cell receptor beta chains in this list originate from one sample, sequenced in a study of blood T cell repertoires in COVID-19. Only in-frame clones appear in the TCRdb table, and some are missing; sequencing was by immunoSEQ multiplex PCR. This repertoire shows approximately 82,000 clones, approximately 92% found once; its top ten account for 6.3%. Sequenced material: peripheral blood. All receptors derive from a woman aged 55-69 years with active COVID-19.

This clone was observed a few times. In nucleotides, the CDR3 is TGTGCCAGTGGACAGTCGAGTGGGACCCAGTACTTC. Translated, it gives CASGQSSGTQYF. The chain has TRBV6-6 and TRBJ2-5; D might be TRBD1 (6 bases). Looked up from germline, CDR1 is MNHNY and CDR2 is SVGAGI (reference sequence). The CDR3 runs 12 residues. V lost 9 bases and J lost 7, with 15 bases in between.

This clone has just one count. The DNA is omitted, as the CDR3 cannot be located on it reliably, and the CDR3 follows TCRdb's listing. J is TRBJ2-7 and V is TRBV28; TRBD1 is the table's D call and was not checked against the DNA. The CDR3 is 15 residues long, ends included. Per germline, CDR1 MDHEN and CDR2 SYDVKM. The CDR3 here is CASSSSGQGAFEQYF.

This clone was found once. The chain carries TRBV28 and TRBJ2-7; 11 bases fit TRBD1. The germline V gene has CDR1 MDHEN and CDR2 SYDVKM. Trimming removed 5 bases from V and 2 bases from J; junction bases left unmatched: 5. The CDR3 spans 15 residues. CDR3 in DNA: TGTGCCAGCAGTCTGGACAGGGGGCCCACCTACGAGCAGTACTTC. Translating gives CASSLDRGPTYEQYF.

This rearrangement joins TRBV6-5 to TRBJ2-2; D may be TRBD2 (6 bases). Germline CDR1 and CDR2: MNHEY and SVGAGI. V shed 1 base and J shed 0 bases, with 6 bases lying between them. The CDR3 is made up of 15 amino acids. This CDR3 reads CASSYLAANTGELFF. CDR3 bases: TGTGCCAGCAGTTACTTAGCGGCGAACACCGGGGAGCTGTTTTTT.

J is TRBJ1-5 and V is TRBV18; no clear D gene. Germline CDR1 KGHSH, CDR2 LQKENI. CDR3 length: 15 residues. V lost 6 bases and J 7 bases, leaving 19 bases between the germline ends. The chain's CDR3 is CASSPGAAGRQPQHF. CDR3 nucleotides: TGTGCCAGCTCGCCTGGCGCTGCCGGGAGACAGCCCCAGCATTTT.

V usage is TRBV28 and J usage is TRBJ2-1; 8 bases align to TRBD2. The CDR3 consists of 13 residues. V was pared by 6 bases and J by 7 bases, with 5 bases of the junction left unmatched. Germline CDR1 is MDHEN and CDR2 is SYDVKM. The CDR3 sequence is CASRAGVSNEQFF. For the CDR3, the DNA is TGTGCCAGCAGAGCGGGGGTGTCGAATGAGCAGTTCTTC. The full variable domain, with the rest looked up from reference TRBV28 and TRBJ2-1, is DVKVTQSSRYLVKRTGEKVFLECVQDMDHENMFWYRQDPGLGLRLIYFSYDVKMKEKGDIPEGYSVSREKKERFSLILESASTNQTSMYLCASRAGVSNEQFFGPGTRLTVL.

Written as DNA, the CDR3 is TGTGCCAGCAGTCAACACGGGACAGGGGGCCTTGGCTACACCTTC. It specifies CASSQHGTGGLGYTF. This chain connects TRBV27 to TRBJ1-2; 12 bases match TRBD1. The V gene's germline CDR1 is MNHEY and CDR2 SMNVEV (reference sequence). The CDR3 is 15 amino acids. The V gene end was trimmed by 5 bases and the J gene end by 7 bases; junction bases not matched to a gene: 8.

This rearrangement joins TRBV4-3 to TRBJ1-2; D possibly corresponds to TRBD1 (6 bases). Between the trimmed V and J ends, which lost 2 bases and 0 bases, there was a span of 10 bases. The CDR3 sequence is 15 residues long. Germline V lookup: CDR1 LGHNA, CDR2 YSLEER. The CDR3 loop is CASSQRGNTNYGYTF. DNA for the CDR3: TGCGCCAGCAGCCAAAGGGGGAACACTAACTATGGCTACACCTTC.